Listed below are T cell receptor beta chains from one sample, sequenced in a study of blood T cell repertoires in COVID-19. Sequencing was performed with immunoSEQ multiplex PCR; in TCRdb, only in-frame clones are kept and a portion is missing. The table records 85,000 to 100,000 clones, 75% to 90% of them present only once. Sequenced: peripheral blood. All receptors come from a man aged 60 to 69 with acute or convalescent COVID-19. Both conserved end residues are part of each CDR3. The D gene is left open where the match is weak. The size of a clone is reported for some rows only, either as once, few or many, or as a class for expanded clones.

j_gene | abundance | v_gene | d_gene | CDR3nt | CDR3aa
TRBJ2-7 | once | TRBV29-1 | . | TGCAGCGTTGCGAAGGAGGAAGGGGCGGGACTCTCCTACGAGCAGTACTTC | CSVAKEEGAGLSYEQYF
TRBJ2-7 | . | TRBV27 | TRBD1 | TGTGCCAGCAGTTTCGCCGGGACAGGGCTCTCCTACGAGCAGTACTTC | CASSFAGTGLSYEQYF
TRBJ2-3 | . | TRBV9 | . | TGTGCCAGCAGCGGCACGGGACACTTCACAGATACGCAGTATTTT | CASSGTGHFTDTQYF
TRBJ2-5 | . | TRBV4-1 | . | TGCGCCAGCAGCCTCCTCGGGGGCGGGGGTAAAGAGACCCAGTACTTC | CASSLLGGGGKETQYF
TRBJ2-3 | . | TRBV5-4 | TRBD1 | TGTGCCAGCAGCTCGACAGGGGCCCACACAGATACGCAGTATTTT | CASSSTGAHTDTQYF
TRBJ2-2 | . | TRBV5-1 | . | TGCGCCAGCAGTTCGGACTATAGTAACACCGGGGAGCTGTTTTTT | CASSSDYSNTGELFF
TRBJ2-7 | . | TRBV4-1 | TRBD2 | TGCGCCAGCAGCCAAGGTGGGGTGACTAGCAGTTTCCACGAGCAGTACTTC | CASSQGGVTSSFHEQYF
TRBJ1-3 | . | TRBV7-2 | . | TGTGCCAGCAGCTTAGTCGCGGCGAGCTCTGGAAACACCATATATTTT | CASSLVAASSGNTIYF
TRBJ2-1 | . | TRBV18 | . | TGTGCCAGCTCACCACTTCGCGCCGATCTCAACAATGAGCAGTTCTTC | CASSPLRADLNNEQFF
TRBJ2-7 | . | TRBV23-1 | TRBD2 | TGCGCCAGCAGGGCGGGACTAGCGGGTTCCTACGAGCAGTACTTC | CASRAGLAGSYEQYF
TRBJ2-1 | . | TRBV5-4 | . | TGTGCCAGCAGCTTGAGGACGGGATCATACAATGAGCAGTTCTTC | CASSLRTGSYNEQFF
TRBJ1-2 | . | TRBV5-8 | TRBD1 | TGTGCCAGCAGCGATCTTCGGACAGGGAACCGTTTCAACTATGGCTACACCTTC | CASSDLRTGNRFNYGYTF
TRBJ2-1 | . | TRBV4-3 | . | TGCGCCAGCAGCCAATCCCGACACAACAATGAGCAGTTCTTC | CASSQSRHNNEQFF
TRBJ1-4 | once | TRBV7-8 | TRBD1 | TGTGCCAGCAGCGCCAATGGGGGCAGGGGGCCTGAAAAACTGTTTTTT | CASSANGGRGPEKLFF
TRBJ2-7 | once | TRBV7-9 | TRBD2 | TGTGCCAGCAGGAATTTTGGACTAGCGGGCCACGAGCAGTACTTC | CASRNFGLAGHEQYF
TRBJ1-1 | . | TRBV2 | . | TGTGCCAGCAGCGTGGACAGATCCACTGAAGCTTTCTTT | CASSVDRSTEAFF
TRBJ1-1 | . | TRBV19 | . | TGTGCCAGTAGGGCCGGGGGGGCTGAAGCTTTCTTT | CASRAGGAEAFF